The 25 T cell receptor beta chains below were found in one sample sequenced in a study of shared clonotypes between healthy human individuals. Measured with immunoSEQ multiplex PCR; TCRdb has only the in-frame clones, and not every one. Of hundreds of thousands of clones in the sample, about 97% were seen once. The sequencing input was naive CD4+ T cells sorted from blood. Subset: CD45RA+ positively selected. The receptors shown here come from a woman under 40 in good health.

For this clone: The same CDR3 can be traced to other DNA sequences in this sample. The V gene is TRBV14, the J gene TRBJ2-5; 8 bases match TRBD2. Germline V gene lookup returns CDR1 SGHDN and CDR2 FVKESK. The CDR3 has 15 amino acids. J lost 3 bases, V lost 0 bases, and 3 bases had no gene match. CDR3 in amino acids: CASSQDRGGKETQYF. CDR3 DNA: TGTGCCAGCAGCCAAGATCGCGGGGGGAAAGAGACCCAGTACTTC.

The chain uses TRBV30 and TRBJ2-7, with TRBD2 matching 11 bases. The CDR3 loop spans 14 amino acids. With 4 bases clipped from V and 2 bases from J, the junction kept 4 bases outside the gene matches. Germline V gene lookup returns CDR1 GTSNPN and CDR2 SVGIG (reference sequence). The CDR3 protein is CAWILAGAPYEQYF. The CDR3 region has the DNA TGTGCCTGGATACTAGCGGGAGCACCCTACGAGCAGTACTTC. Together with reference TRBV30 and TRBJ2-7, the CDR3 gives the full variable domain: SQTIHQWPATLVQPVGSPLSLECTVEGTSNPNLYWYRQAAGRGLQLLFYSVGIGQISSEVPQNLSASRPQDRQFILSSKKLLLSDSGFYLCAWILAGAPYEQYFGPGTRLTVT.

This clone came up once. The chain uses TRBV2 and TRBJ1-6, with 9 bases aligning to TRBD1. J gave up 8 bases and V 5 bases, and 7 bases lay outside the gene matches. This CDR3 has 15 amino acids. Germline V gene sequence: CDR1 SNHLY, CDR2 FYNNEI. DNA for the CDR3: TGTGCCAGCAGTCAGGAACAGGGGGCTGATTCACCCCTCCACTTT. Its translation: CASSQEQGADSPLHF.

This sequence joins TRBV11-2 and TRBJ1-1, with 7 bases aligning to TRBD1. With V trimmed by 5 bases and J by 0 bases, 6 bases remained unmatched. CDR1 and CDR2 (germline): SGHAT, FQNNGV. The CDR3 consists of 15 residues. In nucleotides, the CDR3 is TGTGCCAGCAGCCCGTGGACAGGCTTGAACACTGAAGCTTTCTTT. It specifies CASSPWTGLNTEAFF.

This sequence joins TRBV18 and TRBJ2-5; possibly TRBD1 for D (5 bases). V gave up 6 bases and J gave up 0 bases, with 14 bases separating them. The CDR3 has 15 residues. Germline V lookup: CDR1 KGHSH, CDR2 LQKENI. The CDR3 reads CASSDTRQNQETQYF. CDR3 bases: TGTGCCAGCTCCGATACCCGACAGAACCAAGAGACCCAGTACTTC.

The CDR3 is CASSFPSYAQYF. The CDR3 DNA reads as TGTGCCAGCAGTTTTCCCTCCTACGCCCAGTACTTC. The chain carries TRBV28 and TRBJ2-4; no clear D. The CDR3 loop spans 12 amino acids. Per the germline V gene, CDR1 is MDHEN and CDR2 is SYDVKM. V lost 3 bases to trimming and J lost 13 bases, with 13 bases between them.

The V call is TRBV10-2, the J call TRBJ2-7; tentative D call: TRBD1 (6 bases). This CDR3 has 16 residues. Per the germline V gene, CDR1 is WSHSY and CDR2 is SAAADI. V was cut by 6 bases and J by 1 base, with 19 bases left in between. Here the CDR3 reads CASSPPRGTGSYEQYF. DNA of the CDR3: TGCGCCAGCAGCCCCCCCCGCGGCACAGGGTCCTACGAGCAGTACTTC.

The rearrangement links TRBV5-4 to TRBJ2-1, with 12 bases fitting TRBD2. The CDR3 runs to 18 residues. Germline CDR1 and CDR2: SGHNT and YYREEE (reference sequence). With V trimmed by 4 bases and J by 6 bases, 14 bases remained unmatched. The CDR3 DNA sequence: TGTGCCAGCAGCCCGAGACTAGCGGGAGTTTTTACCAGCAATGAGCAGTTCTTC. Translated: CASSPRLAGVFTSNEQFF. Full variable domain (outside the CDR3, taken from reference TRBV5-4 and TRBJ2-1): ETGVTQSPTHLIKTRGQQVTLRCSSQSGHNTVSWYQQALGQGPQFIFQYYREEENGRGNFPPRFSGLQFPNYSSELNVNALELDDSALYLCASSPRLAGVFTSNEQFFGPGTRLTVL.

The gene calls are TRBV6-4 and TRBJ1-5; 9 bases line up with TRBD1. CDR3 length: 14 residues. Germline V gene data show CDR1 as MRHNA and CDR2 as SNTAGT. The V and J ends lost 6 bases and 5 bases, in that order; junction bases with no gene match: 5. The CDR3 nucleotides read TGTGCCAGCAGCGAGGGACAGGGAGATCAGCCCCAGCATTTT. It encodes CASSEGQGDQPQHF.

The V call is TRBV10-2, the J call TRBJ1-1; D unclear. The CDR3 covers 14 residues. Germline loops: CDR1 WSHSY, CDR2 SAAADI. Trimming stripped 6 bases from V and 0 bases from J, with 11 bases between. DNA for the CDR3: TGCGCCAGCAGAGAACCGCTTATGAACACTGAAGCTTTCTTT. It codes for CASREPLMNTEAFF.

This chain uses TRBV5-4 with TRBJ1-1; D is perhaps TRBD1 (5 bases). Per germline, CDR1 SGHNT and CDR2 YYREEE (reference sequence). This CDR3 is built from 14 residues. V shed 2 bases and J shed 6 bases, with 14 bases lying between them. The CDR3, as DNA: TGTGCCAGCAGCTTAACGACAGACTGGTCTGAAGCTTTCTTT. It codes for CASSLTTDWSEAFF. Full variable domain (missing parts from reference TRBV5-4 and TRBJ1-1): ETGVTQSPTHLIKTRGQQVTLRCSSQSGHNTVSWYQQALGQGPQFIFQYYREEENGRGNFPPRFSGLQFPNYSSELNVNALELDDSALYLCASSLTTDWSEAFFGQGTRLTVV.

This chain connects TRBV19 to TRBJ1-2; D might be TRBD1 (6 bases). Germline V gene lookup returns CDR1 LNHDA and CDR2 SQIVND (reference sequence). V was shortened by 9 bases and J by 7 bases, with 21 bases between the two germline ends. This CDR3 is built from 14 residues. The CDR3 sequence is CASTRTGDKLGYTF. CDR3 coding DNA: TGTGCCAGCACTCGGACGGGGGACAAGCTTGGCTACACCTTC.

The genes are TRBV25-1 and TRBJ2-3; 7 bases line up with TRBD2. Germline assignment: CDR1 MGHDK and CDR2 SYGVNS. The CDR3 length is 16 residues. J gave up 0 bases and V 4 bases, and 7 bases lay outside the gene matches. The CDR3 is CASSALPSGSTDTQYF. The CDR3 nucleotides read TGTGCCAGCAGTGCCCTTCCTAGCGGAAGCACAGATACGCAGTATTTT.

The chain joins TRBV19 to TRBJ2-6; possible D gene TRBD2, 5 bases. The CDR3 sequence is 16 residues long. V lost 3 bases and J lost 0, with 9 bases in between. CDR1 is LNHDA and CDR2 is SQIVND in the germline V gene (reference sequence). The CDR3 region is CASSIRRPSGANVLTF. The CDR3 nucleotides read TGTGCCAGTAGTATTAGGAGGCCCTCTGGGGCCAACGTCCTGACTTTC.

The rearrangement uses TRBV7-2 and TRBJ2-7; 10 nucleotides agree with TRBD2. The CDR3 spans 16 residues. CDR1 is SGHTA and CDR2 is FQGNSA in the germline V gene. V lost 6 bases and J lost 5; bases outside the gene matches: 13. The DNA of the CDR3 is TGTGCCAGCAGGCCCCGCCTAGCGGGAGCTTTTGACGAGCAGTACTTC. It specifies CASRPRLAGAFDEQYF.

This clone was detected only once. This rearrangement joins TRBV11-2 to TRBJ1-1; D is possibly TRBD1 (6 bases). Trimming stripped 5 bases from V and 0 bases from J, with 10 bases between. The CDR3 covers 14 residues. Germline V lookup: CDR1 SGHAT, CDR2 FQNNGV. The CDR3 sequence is CASSPWTVNTEAFF. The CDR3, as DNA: TGTGCCAGCAGCCCATGGACAGTGAACACTGAAGCTTTCTTT.

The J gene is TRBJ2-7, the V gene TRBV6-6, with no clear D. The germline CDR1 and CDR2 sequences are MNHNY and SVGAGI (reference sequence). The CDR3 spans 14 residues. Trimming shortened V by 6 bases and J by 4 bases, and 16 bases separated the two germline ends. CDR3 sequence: CASSPAPGRYEQYF. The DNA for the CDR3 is TGTGCCAGCAGCCCCGCGCCCGGTAGGTACGAGCAGTACTTC.

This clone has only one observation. CDR3 DNA sequence: TGTGCCAGCAGTCTTCGGGACTTTGAGCAGTTCTTC. Translating gives CASSLRDFEQFF. The chain combines TRBV6-6 with TRBJ2-1; D possibly corresponds to TRBD2 (6 bases). CDR3 length equals 12 residues. Germline CDR1 is MNHNY and CDR2 is SVGAGI (reference sequence). V dropped 5 bases and J dropped 9 bases, with 11 bases sitting between them.

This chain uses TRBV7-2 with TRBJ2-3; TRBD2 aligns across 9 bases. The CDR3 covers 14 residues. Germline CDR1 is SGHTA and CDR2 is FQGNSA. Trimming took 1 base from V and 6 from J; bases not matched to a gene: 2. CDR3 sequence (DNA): TGTGCCAGCAGCTTAGTAGCGGGAGTTGATACGCAGTATTTT. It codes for CASSLVAGVDTQYF.

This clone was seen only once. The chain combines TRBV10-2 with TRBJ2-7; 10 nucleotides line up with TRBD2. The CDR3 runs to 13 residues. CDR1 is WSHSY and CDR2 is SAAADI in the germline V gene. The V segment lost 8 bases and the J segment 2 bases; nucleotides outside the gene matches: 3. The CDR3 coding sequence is TGCGCCAGCTCTACTAGCGGGGCCTACGAGCAGTACTTC. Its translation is CASSTSGAYEQYF.

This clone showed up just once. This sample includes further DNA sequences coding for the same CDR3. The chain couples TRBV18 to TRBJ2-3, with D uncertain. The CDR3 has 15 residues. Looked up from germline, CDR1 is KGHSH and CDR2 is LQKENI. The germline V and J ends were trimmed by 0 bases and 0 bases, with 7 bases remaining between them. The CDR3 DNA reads TGTGCCAGCTCACCACCTGGAACTAGCACAGATACGCAGTATTTT. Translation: CASSPPGTSTDTQYF.

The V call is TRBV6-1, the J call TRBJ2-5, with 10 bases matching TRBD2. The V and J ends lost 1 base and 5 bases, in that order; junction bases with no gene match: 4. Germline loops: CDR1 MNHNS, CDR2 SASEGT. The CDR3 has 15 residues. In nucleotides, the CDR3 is TGTGCCAGCAGTGAAGTTGCTAGCGGGAGCGAGACCCAGTACTTC. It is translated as CASSEVASGSETQYF.

The CDR3 sequence is CASSLVTTTYEQYF. The CDR3 coding sequence is TGTGCCAGCAGTTTAGTGACTACCACCTACGAGCAGTACTTC. The genes are TRBV28 and TRBJ2-7; TRBD2 might be the D (5 bases). Trimming took 2 bases from V and 2 from J, leaving 10 bases between them. The CDR3 extends over 14 amino acids. Germline V gives CDR1 MDHEN, CDR2 SYDVKM.

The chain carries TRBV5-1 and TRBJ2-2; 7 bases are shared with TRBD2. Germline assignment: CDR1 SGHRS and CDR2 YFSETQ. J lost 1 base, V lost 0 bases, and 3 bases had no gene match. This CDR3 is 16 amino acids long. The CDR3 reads CASSLVSSGNTGELFF. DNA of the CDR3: TGCGCCAGCAGCTTGGTTTCTAGCGGGAACACCGGGGAGCTGTTTTTT.

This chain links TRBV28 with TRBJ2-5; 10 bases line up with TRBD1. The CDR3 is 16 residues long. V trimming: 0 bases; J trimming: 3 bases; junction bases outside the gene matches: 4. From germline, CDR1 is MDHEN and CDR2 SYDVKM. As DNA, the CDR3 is TGTGCCAGCAGTTTATGGGGACAGGGGAGTGAAGAGACCCAGTACTTC. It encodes CASSLWGQGSEETQYF.